This is a list of T cell receptor beta chains from one sample in a study of identical twins. TCRdb re-analysed the 5' RACE reads in MiXCR, keeping a single row per CDR3 protein. Altogether around 340,000 distinct CDR3 sequences are present, approximately 8.8% being singletons, with the ten largest covering roughly 8.9%. The sample was naive T cells sorted from blood. Receptor source: a woman between 45 and 60 years old in good health. The CDR3 runs from the conserved cysteine through the conserved F or W. The D gene is left open where the match is weak. Size is stated for part of the rows, as once, few or many counts, or as a class when the clone is expanded.

j_call | v_call | d_call | clone_size | cdr3_aa | cdr3_nt
TRBJ2-1 | TRBV10-3 | NA | many | CAITRDNEQFF | TGTGCCATTACTAGGGACAATGAGCAGTTCTTC
TRBJ2-5 | TRBV6-2/TRBV6-3 | NA | NA | CASGRTLGETQYF | TGTGCCAGCGGCCGGACGCTGGGTGAGACCCAGTACTTC
TRBJ1-1 | TRBV9 | NA | many | CASSVARYSSTEAFF | TGTGCCAGCAGCGTAGCAAGGTATTCTTCCACTGAAGCTTTCTTT
TRBJ2-3 | TRBV7-8 | NA | few | CASSDYGYTDTQYF | TGTGCCAGCAGTGACTATGGGTACACAGATACGCAGTATTTT
TRBJ2-7 | TRBV30 | NA | few | CAWSQGLYEQYF | TGTGCCTGGAGTCAGGGACTCTACGAGCAGTACTTC
TRBJ2-2 | TRBV5-1 | NA | NA | CASSLVSRRGTGELFF | TGCGCCAGCAGCTTGGTCTCTAGACGAGGCACCGGGGAGCTGTTTTTT
TRBJ1-2 | TRBV5-1 | NA | NA | CASSSTGLVGYTF | TGCGCCAGCAGCTCAACAGGGCTGGTTGGCTACACCTTC
TRBJ1-5 | TRBV4-2 | NA | many | CASSQETGIKQPQHF | TGTGCCAGCAGCCAAGAAACAGGGATTAAGCAGCCCCAGCATTTT
TRBJ2-5 | TRBV4-1 | NA | NA | CASSQAGQYQETQYF | TGCGCCAGCAGCCAGGCGGGACAGTACCAAGAGACCCAGTACTTC
TRBJ2-5 | TRBV11-2 | NA | many | CASSNQAGETQYF | TGTGCCAGCAGCAACCAGGCGGGAGAGACCCAGTACTTC
TRBJ2-3 | TRBV5-1 | NA | many | CASSLDRGTDTQYF | TGCGCCAGCAGCTTGGATAGAGGCACAGATACGCAGTATTTT
TRBJ2-1 | TRBV12-3/TRBV12-4 | TRBD1 | NA | CASNPDRGTEQFF | TGTGCCAGCAACCCGGACAGGGGAACCGAGCAGTTCTTC